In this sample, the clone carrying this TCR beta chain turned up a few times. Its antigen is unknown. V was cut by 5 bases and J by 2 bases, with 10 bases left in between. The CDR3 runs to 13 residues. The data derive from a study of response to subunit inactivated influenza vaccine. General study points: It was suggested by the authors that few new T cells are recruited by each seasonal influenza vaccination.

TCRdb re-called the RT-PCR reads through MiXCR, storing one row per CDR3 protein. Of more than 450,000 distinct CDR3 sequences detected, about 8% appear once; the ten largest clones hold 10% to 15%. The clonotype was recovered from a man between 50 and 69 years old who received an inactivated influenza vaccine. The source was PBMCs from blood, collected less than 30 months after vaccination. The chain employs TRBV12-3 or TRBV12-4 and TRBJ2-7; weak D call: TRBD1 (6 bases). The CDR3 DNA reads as TGTGCCAGCAGTATCGGACAGCCCTACGAGCAGTACTTC. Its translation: CASSIGQPYEQYF.